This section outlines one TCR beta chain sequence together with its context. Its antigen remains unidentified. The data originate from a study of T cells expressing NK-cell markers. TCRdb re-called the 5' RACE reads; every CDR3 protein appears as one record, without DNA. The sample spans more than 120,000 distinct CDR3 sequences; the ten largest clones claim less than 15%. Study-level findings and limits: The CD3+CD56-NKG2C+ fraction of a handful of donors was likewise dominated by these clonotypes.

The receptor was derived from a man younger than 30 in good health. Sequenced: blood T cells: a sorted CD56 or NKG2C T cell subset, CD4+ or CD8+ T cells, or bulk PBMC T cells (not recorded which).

CDR3 region: CASSLAGGSRDTQYF. The V and J genes are TRBV13 and TRBJ2-3; the D gene TCRdb calls, TRBD2, cannot be checked with no DNA. The CDR3 is 15 residues long. CDR1 PRHDT and CDR2 FYEKMQ come from the germline V gene (reference sequence). Full variable domain (rest looked up from reference TRBV13 and TRBJ2-3): AAGVIQSPRHLIKEKRETATLKCYPIPRHDTVYWYQQGPGQDPQFLISFYEKMQSDKGSIPDRFSAQQFSDYHSELNMSSLELGDSALYFCASSLAGGSRDTQYFGPGTRLTVL.